This TCR beta chain is drawn from a study of technical replicates of blood from four donors. Germline-derived CDR1 and CDR2 are KGHSH and LQKENI. V lost 4 bases to trimming and J lost 0 bases; unmatched junction nucleotides: 6. This CDR3 spans 16 amino acids. Sequenced by immunoSEQ multiplex PCR; TCRdb stores in-frame clones only, minus some. The table shows over 90,000 clones, with 90% to 97% occurring only once. The source is a human donor in good health. This chain links TRBV18 with TRBJ2-1; TRBD1 agrees at 7 bases. Sequencing used T cells isolated from PBMCs. Here the CDR3 DNA reads TGTGCCAGCTCACGGACGACAGGGCCCTCCTACAATGAGCAGTTCTTC. It is translated as CASSRTTGPSYNEQFF.